The sequence of this T cell receptor beta chain was determined in a study of OX40 agonist ivuxolimab in advanced cancers. Study context: The patients' treatment was ivuxolimab, an agonistic anti-OX40 (CD134) antibody. Melanoma, hepatocellular carcinoma, head and neck or renal cell cancer occurred in dose-escalation patients.

Per germline, CDR1 MDHEN and CDR2 SYDVKM. This CDR3 region has 15 residues. With 5 bases clipped from V and 6 bases from J, the junction kept 10 bases outside the gene matches. Some clones are missing from TCRdb's copy, which holds only in-frame ones; the method was immunoSEQ multiplex PCR. The table includes 77,000 or so clones, about 90% detected once. Findings and caveats of the study: Clonal expansion was seen in CD4+ and CD8+ blood T cells by week 6 at 0.1 to 3.0 mg/kg. The work left the antigen specificity of expanded peripheral T cells undetermined.

A remark on this clone: Antigen: not known.

This receptor was obtained from an adult with an advanced solid tumor such as melanoma, head and neck, liver or kidney cancer. This material consisted of CD4+ or CD8+ T cells sorted from blood, taken in a trial of the OX40 agonist ivuxolimab. The rearrangement joins TRBV28 to TRBJ1-3, with 7 bases that match TRBD1. The CDR3 reads CASSPYRGLVNTIYF. The CDR3, as DNA: TGTGCCAGCAGTCCCTACAGGGGTTTAGTAAACACCATATATTTT.